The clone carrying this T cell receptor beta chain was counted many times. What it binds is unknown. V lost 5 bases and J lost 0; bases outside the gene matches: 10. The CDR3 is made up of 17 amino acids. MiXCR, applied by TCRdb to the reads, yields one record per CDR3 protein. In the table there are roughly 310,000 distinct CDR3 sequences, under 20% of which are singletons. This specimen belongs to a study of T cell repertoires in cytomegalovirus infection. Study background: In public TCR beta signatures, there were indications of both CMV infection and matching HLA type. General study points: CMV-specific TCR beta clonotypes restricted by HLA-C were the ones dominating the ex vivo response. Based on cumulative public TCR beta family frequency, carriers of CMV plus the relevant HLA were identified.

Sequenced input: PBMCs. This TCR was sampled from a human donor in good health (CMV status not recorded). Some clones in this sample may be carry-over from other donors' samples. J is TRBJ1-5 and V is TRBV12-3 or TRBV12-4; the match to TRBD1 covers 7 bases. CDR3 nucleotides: TGTGCCAGCAGTCCCGGCGGGACAGAATATAGCAATCAGCCCCAGCATTTT. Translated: CASSPGGTEYSNQPQHF.